The present TCR beta chain was sequenced within a study of blood T cells in healthy people across ages. Findings and caveats of the study: With donor CMV status unknown, expanded clonotype changes were possibly confounded.

The germline gives CDR1 SNHLY, CDR2 FYNNEI. J gave up 6 bases and V 4 bases, and 8 bases lay outside the gene matches. This CDR3 spans 15 amino acids. As for this clonotype: Antigen unknown.

PCR was performed a second time for about 7 to 12 cycles using a sample-barcoded 5' primer and a J-beta primer mix. TCRdb independently ran MiXCR on the 5' RACE reads; one entry per CDR3 protein. The top ten hold 9.4% of the sample, which has around 700,000 distinct CDR3 sequences, around 25% seen once. This same sample was also part of a study on T cells of mothers and their children.

V and J are TRBV2 and TRBJ2-4, with 8 nucleotides matching TRBD2. The sequence was obtained from a boy younger than 18 in good health. Sequenced material: blood. The CDR3 loop is CASSAYAGLGNIQYF. The DNA of the CDR3 is TGTGCCAGCAGTGCCTACGCGGGACTAGGAAACATTCAGTACTTC.